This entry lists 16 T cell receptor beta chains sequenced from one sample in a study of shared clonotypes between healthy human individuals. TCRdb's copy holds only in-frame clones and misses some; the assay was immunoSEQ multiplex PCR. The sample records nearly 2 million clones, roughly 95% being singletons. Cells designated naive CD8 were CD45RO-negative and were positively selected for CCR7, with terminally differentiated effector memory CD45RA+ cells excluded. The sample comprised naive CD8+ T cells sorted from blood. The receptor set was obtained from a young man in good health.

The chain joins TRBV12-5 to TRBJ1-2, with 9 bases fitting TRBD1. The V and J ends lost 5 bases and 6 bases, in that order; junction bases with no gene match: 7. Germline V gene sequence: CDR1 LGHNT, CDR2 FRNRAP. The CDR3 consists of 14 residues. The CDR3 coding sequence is TGTGCTAGTGGTGACGGGGACAGGGATAATGGCTACACCTTC. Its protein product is CASGDGDRDNGYTF.

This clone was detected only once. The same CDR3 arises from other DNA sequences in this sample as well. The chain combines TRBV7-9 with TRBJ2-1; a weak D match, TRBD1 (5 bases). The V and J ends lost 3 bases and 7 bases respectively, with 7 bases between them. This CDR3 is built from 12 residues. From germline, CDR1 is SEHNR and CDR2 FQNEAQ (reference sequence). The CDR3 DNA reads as TGTGCCAGCAGCTTGGGGCTTAATGAGCAGTTCTTC. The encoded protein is CASSLGLNEQFF.

CDR3 bases: TGTGCCAGCAGTGCCCCCGGGACAGGGAGCTACGAGCAGTACTTC. Translated, it gives CASSAPGTGSYEQYF. The chain employs TRBV6-5 and TRBJ2-7; 9 nucleotides line up with TRBD1. The CDR3 is 15 residues long. J lost 3 bases, V lost 5 bases, and 8 bases had no gene match. Germline V lookup: CDR1 MNHEY, CDR2 SVGAGI.

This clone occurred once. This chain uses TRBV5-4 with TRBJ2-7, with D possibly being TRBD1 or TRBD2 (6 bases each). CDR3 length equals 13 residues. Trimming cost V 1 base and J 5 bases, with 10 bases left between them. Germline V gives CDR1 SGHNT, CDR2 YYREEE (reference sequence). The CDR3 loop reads CASSLRGANEQYF. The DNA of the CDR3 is TGTGCCAGCAGCTTGAGGGGGGCTAACGAGCAGTACTTC.

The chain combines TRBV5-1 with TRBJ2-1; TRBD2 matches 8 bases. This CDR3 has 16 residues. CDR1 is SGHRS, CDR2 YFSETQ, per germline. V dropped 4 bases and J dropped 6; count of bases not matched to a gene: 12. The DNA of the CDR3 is TGCGCCAGCAGCGTGTCTAGCGGGTTCTGGGGCAATGAGCAGTTCTTC. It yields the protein CASSVSSGFWGNEQFF.

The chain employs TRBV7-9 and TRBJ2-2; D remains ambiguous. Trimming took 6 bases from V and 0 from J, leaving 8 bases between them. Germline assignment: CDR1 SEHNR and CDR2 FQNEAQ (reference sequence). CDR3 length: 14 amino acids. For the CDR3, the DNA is TGTGCCAGCAGTTCGGGTCCGAACACCGGGGAGCTGTTTTTT. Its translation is CASSSGPNTGELFF.

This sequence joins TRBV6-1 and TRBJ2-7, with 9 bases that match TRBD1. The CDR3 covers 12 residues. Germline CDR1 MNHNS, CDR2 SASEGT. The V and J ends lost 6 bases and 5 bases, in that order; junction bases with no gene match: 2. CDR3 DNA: TGTGCCAGCAGCGGGACAGGGAACGAGCAGTACTTC. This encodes CASSGTGNEQYF.

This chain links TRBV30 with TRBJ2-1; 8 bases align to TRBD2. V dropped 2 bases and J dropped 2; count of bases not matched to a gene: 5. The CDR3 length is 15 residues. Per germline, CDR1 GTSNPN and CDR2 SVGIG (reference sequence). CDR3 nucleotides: TGTGCCTGGAGTTTTGGCGGGAGGACCTACAATGAGCAGTTCTTC. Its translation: CAWSFGGRTYNEQFF.

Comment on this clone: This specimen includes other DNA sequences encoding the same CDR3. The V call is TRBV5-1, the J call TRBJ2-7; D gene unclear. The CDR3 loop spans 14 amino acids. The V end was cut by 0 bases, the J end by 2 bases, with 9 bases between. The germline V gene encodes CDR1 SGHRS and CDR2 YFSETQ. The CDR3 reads CASSLAVGPYEQYF. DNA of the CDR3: TGCGCCAGCAGCTTGGCCGTAGGGCCCTACGAGCAGTACTTC.

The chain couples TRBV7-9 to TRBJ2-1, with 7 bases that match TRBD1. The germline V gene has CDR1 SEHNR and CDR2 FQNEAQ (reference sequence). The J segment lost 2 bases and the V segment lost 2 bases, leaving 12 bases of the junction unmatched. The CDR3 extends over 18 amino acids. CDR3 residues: CASSLNTLQGNPYNEQFF. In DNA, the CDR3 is TGTGCCAGCAGCTTAAACACCTTACAGGGGAACCCCTACAATGAGCAGTTCTTC.

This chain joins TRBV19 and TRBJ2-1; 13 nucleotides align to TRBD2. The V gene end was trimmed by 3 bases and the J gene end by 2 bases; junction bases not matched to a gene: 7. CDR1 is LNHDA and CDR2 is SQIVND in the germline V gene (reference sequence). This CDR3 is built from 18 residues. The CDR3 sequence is CASSINGLAGAAYNEQFF. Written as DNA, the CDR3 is TGTGCCAGTAGTATCAACGGACTAGCGGGGGCGGCCTACAATGAGCAGTTCTTC. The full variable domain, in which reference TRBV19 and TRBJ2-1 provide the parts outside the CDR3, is DGGITQSPKYLFRKEGQNVTLSCEQNLNHDAMYWYRQDPGQGLRLIYYSQIVNDFQKGDIAEGYSVSREKKESFPLTVTSAQKNPTAFYLCASSINGLAGAAYNEQFFGPGTRLTVL.

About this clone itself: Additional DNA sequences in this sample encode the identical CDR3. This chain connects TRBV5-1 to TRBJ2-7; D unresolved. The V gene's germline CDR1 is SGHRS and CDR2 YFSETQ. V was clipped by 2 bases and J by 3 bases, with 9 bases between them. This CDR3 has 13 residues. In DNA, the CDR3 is TGCGCCAGCAGCTTAGCTAGTGGCTACGAGCAGTACTTC. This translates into CASSLASGYEQYF.

As DNA, the CDR3 is TGTGCCAGCAGTCGGACTAGCGGGTACTACGAGCAGTACTTC. Protein: CASSRTSGYYEQYF. The genes are TRBV27 and TRBJ2-7, with 11 bases fitting TRBD2. The junction had 3 bases not matched to a gene; V was cut back by 5 bases and J by 3 bases. This CDR3 contains 14 residues. Germline CDR1 MNHEY, CDR2 SMNVEV (reference sequence).

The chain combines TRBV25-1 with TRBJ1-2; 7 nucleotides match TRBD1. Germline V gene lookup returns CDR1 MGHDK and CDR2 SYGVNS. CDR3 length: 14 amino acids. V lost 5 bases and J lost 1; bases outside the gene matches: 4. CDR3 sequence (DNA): TGTGCCAGCAGTCACAGGGGCGTTAACTATGGCTACACCTTC. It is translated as CASSHRGVNYGYTF.

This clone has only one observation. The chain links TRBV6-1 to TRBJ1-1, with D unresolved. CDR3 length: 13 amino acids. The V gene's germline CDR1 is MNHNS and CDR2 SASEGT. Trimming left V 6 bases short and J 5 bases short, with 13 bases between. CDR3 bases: TGTGCCAGCAGGAACGCGGAGTGGACTGAAGCTTTCTTT. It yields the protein CASRNAEWTEAFF.

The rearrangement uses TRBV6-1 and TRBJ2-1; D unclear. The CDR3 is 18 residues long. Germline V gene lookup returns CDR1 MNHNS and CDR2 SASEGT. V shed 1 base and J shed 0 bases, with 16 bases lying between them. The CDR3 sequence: CASSEEWVGYTSYNEQFF. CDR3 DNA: TGTGCCAGCAGTGAAGAGTGGGTGGGATACACCTCCTACAATGAGCAGTTCTTC.